This TCR beta chain emerged from a study of CD8 T cells in Susac syndrome. Per the germline V gene, CDR1 is SEHNR and CDR2 is FQNEAQ (reference sequence). Trimming left V 4 bases short and J 6 bases short, with 15 bases between. There are 14 residues in the CDR3. With random hexamers, reverse transcription was performed on about 0.5 to 1 ug of RNA. The amplification used immunoSEQ multiplex PCR on TCR beta CDR3; it spanned 54 Vbeta and 13 Jbeta. In TCRdb, the immunoSEQ multiplex PCR reads were re-called with MiXCR into one record per CDR3 protein. The sample comprises more than 130,000 distinct CDR3 sequences, roughly 94% of which are singletons, and approximately 0.25% rests with the top ten.

Sequenced input: CD8+ T cells from PBMCs. The rearrangement uses TRBV7-9 and TRBJ1-2; a possible D gene is TRBD1 (5 bases). This receptor was obtained from a human donor in good health. The CDR3 loop reads CASSSLGTDHGYTF. CDR3 DNA sequence: TGTGCCAGCAGCTCCCTAGGGACGGACCATGGCTACACCTTC.